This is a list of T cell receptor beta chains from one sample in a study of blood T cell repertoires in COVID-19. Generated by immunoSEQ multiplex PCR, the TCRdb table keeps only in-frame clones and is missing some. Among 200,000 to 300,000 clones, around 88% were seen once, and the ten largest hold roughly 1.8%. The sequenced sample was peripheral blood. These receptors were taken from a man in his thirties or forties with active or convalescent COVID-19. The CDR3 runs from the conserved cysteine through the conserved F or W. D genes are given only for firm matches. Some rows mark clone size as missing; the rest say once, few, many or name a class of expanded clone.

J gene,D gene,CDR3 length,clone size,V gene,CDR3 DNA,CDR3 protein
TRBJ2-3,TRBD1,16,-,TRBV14,TGTGCCAGCAGCCACAGGACAGGGGGATACACAGATACGCAGTATTTT,CASSHRTGGYTDTQYF
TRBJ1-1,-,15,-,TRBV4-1,TGCGCCAGCAGCCAAGTCTCGGTCCCGGGCACTGAAGCTTTCTTT,CASSQVSVPGTEAFF
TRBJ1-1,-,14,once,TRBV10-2,TGCGCCAGCAGTGAGTCGGAGGGTGGCACTGAAGCTTTCTTT,CASSESEGGTEAFF
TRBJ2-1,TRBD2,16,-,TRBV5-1,TGCGCCAGCAGCTCTAGCGTGACGGGGGGCTACAATGAGCAGTTCTTC,CASSSSVTGGYNEQFF
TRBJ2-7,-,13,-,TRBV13,TGTGCCAGCAGCCCCAGCTCAGGAGGCGAGCAGTACTTC,CASSPSSGGEQYF
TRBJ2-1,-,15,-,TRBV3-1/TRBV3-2,TGTGCCAGCAGCCAAGTGCGGAGCTCCTACAATGAGCAGTTCTTC,CASSQVRSSYNEQFF
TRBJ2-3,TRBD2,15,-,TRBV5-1,TGCGCCAGCAGCGCTAGCGGGGGGGCAACAGATACGCAGTATTTT,CASSASGGATDTQYF
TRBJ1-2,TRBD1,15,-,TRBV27,TGTGCCAGCAGTTCCCGTCCCGCAGGGGGCGGTGGCTACACCTTC,CASSSRPAGGGGYTF
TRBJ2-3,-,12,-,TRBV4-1,TGCGCCAGCAGCCAAGGCGGGGATACGCAGTATTTT,CASSQGGDTQYF
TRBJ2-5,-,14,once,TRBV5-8,TGTGCCAGCAGCCCTACGGGGAGGGGGGAGACCCAGTACTTC,CASSPTGRGETQYF
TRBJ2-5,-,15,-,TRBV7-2,TGTGCCAGCAGCCCCGATGGCGGGTACCAAGAGACCCAGTACTTC,CASSPDGGYQETQYF
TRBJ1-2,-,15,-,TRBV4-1,TGCGCCAGCAGCCAAGAGGGCCAGAGAATGGGTGGCTACACCTTC,CASSQEGQRMGGYTF
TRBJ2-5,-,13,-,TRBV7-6,TGTGCCAGCAGCCAGACATTTCAAGAGACCCAGTACTTC,CASSQTFQETQYF
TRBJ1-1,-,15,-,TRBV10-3,TGTGCCATCAGTGAACACCAGGGCGAGAACACTGAAGCTTTCTTT,CAISEHQGENTEAFF
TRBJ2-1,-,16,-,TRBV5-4,TGTGCCAGCAGCTTGAGTCCCCTTACTAGTACCGGGGAGCAGTTCTTC,CASSLSPLTSTGEQFF
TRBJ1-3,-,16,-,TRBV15,TGTGCCACCAGCAGGCGGGACTCAGTCTCTGGAAACACCATATATTTT,CATSRRDSVSGNTIYF
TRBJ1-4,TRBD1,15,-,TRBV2,TGTGCCAGCCGGGACAGGGGGCTGGCTAATGAAAAACTGTTTTTT,CASRDRGLANEKLFF
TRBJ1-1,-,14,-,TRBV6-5,TGTGCCAGCAGACAGGACCGCATGAACACTGAAGCTTTCTTT,CASRQDRMNTEAFF
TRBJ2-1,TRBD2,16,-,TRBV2,TGTGCCAGCGACGGAGTCCGGACTAGCGGGGGAAATGAGCAGTTCTTC,CASDGVRTSGGNEQFF
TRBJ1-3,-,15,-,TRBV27,TGTGCCAGCAGTTCTCAGACAGACGCGGGAAACACCATATATTTT,CASSSQTDAGNTIYF
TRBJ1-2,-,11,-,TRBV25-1,TGTGCCAGCATGGAGAACTATGGCTACACCTTC,CASMENYGYTF
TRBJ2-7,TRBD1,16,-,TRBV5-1,TGCGCCAGCAGCCTTGGACAGGGGGCTTTTCTCTACGAGCAGTACTTC,CASSLGQGAFLYEQYF
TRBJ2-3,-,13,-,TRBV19,TGTGCCAGTAGTATAGGCTCGGAGGATACGCAGTATTTT,CASSIGSEDTQYF
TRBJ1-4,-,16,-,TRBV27,TGTGCCAGCAGTTTCAACAACAGGGCAACTAATGAAAAACTGTTTTTT,CASSFNNRATNEKLFF
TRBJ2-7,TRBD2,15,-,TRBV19,TGTGCCAGTAGTACCCCACAGCGGGGCTTTTACGAGCAGTACTTC,CASSTPQRGFYEQYF
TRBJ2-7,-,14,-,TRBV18,TGTGCCAGCTCACGCGGCGCCCAGACCTACGAGCAGTACTTC,CASSRGAQTYEQYF
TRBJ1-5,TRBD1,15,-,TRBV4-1,TGCGCCAGCAGCCAGACCGGGACAGGGGTTCAGCCCCAGCATTTT,CASSQTGTGVQPQHF
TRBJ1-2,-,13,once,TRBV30,TGTGCCTGGGTCCGGGACACATTTTCATCAATCACCTTC,CAWVRDTFSSITF
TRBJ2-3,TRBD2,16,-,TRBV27,TGTGCCAGCAGTCGACGCGGGGGGGATGCGACAGATACGCAGTATTTT,CASSRRGGDATDTQYF
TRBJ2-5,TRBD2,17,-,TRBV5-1,TGCGCCAGCAGCTCTGGACTAGCGGGGGTCTGGGTGGAGACCCAGTACTTC,CASSSGLAGVWVETQYF
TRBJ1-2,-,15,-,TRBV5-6,TGTGCCAGCAGCCCTGGTCCGGGTCTAGTCTATGGCTACACCTTC,CASSPGPGLVYGYTF
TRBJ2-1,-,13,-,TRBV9,TGTGCCAGCAATTCCGGACTTAAAAATGAGCAGTTCTTC,CASNSGLKNEQFF
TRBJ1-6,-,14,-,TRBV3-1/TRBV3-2,TGTGCCAGCAGCCTTCCGGCGGGGAATTCACCCCTCCACTTT,CASSLPAGNSPLHF
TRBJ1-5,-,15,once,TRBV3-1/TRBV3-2,TGTGCCAGCAGCCTAGGACAGTCGGGCAATCAGCCCCAGCATTTT,CASSLGQSGNQPQHF
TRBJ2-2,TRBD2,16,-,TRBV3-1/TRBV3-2,TGTGCCAGCAGCGAAGATAGCGGGGTCAACACCGGGGAGCTGTTTTTT,CASSEDSGVNTGELFF
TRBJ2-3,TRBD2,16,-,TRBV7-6,TGTGCCAGCAGCTTCCTAGCGGGGGCCCCCACAGATACGCAGTATTTT,CASSFLAGAPTDTQYF
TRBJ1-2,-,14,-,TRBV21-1,TGTGCCAGCAGCAAGGTCGTCGGTTCTTGTGGCTACACCTTC,CASSKVVGSCGYTF
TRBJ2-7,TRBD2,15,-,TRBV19,TGTGCCAGTAGAACCACTAGCGGGGGCCAGTACGAGCAGTACTTC,CASRTTSGGQYEQYF
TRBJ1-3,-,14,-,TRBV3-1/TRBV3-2,TGTGCCAGCAGCCTGACAAGCTCTGGAAACACCATATATTTT,CASSLTSSGNTIYF
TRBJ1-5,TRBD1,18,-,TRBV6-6,TGTGCCAGCAGTCCCCGGGGACAGGTTGGCTATAGCAATCAGCCCCAGCATTTT,CASSPRGQVGYSNQPQHF
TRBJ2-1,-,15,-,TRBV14,TGTGCCAGCAGCCAAGGTGTCGCGGGGAGGAATGAGCAGTTCTTC,CASSQGVAGRNEQFF
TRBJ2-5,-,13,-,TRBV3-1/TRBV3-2,TGTGCCAGCAGCCAAGGAGGGCAAGAGACCCAGTACTTC,CASSQGGQETQYF
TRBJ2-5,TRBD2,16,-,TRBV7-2,TGTGCCAGCAGCGGAGGAGGGAGCGGGGGGGCTCAGACCCAGTACTTC,CASSGGGSGGAQTQYF
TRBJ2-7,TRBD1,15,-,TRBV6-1,TGTGCCAGCAGTGAATATAGTGGGACAGCCTACGAGCAGTACTTC,CASSEYSGTAYEQYF
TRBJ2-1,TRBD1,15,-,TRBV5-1,TGCGCCAGCAGCCCGGGACAGGGGACCTACAATGAGCAGTTCTTC,CASSPGQGTYNEQFF
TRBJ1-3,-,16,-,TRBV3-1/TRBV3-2,TGTGCCAGCAGCCCCAGACTCCAGAGCTCTGGAAACACCATATATTTT,CASSPRLQSSGNTIYF
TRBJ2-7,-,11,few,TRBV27,TGTGCCAGCAGTTCGGTCCACGAGCAGTACTTC,CASSSVHEQYF
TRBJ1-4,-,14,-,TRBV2,TGTGCCAGCAGTGAAAGGCGGGCTAATGAAAAACTGTTTTTT,CASSERRANEKLFF
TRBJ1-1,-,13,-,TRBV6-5,TGTGCCAGCAGGGAGACAGGGAACACTGAAGCTTTCTTT,CASRETGNTEAFF
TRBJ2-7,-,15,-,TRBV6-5,TGTGCCAGCAGACCCAACAGGGACGATCACTACGAGCAGTACTTC,CASRPNRDDHYEQYF
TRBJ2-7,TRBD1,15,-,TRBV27,TGTGCCAGCAGTTCATTACAGGGGCTCGTCTACGAGCAGTACTTC,CASSSLQGLVYEQYF
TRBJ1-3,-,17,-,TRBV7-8,TGTGCCAGCAGCTTAGAGAGTGTCGGGAGCTCTGGAAACACCATATATTTT,CASSLESVGSSGNTIYF
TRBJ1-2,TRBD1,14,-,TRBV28,TGTGCCAGCAGTTCTCGGACAGGGGGCGCGGGCTACACCTTC,CASSSRTGGAGYTF
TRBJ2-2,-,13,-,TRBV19,TGTGCCAGTCGGGTGAGGAACACCGGGGAGCTGTTTTTT,CASRVRNTGELFF
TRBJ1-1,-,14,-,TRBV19,TGTGCCAGTAGCCCCCTAAACGGGGGCACTGAAGCTTTCTTT,CASSPLNGGTEAFF
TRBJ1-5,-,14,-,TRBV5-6,TGTGCCAGCAGCTTCGGACCGGGGTATCAGCCCCAGCATTTT,CASSFGPGYQPQHF
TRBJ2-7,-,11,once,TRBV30,TGTGCCTGGGAGGGGCCCCACGAGCAGTACTTC,CAWEGPHEQYF
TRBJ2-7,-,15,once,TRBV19,TGTGCCAGTAGTATAGGATTGGCCAAAACCTACGAGCAGTACTTC,CASSIGLAKTYEQYF
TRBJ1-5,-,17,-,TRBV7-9,TGTGCCAGCAGCTTACTGGACAGAATTCATAGCAATCAGCCCCAGCATTTT,CASSLLDRIHSNQPQHF